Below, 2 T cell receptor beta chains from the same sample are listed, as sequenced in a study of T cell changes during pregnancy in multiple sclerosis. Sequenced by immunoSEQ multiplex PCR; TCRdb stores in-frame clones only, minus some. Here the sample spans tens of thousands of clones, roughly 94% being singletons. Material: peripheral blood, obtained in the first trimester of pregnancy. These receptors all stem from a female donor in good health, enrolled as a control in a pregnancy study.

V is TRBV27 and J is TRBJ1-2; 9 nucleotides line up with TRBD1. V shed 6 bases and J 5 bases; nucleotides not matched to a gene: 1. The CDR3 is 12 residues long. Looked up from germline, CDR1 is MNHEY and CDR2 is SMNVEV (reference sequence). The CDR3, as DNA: TGTGCCAGCAGGGGACAGGGTTATGGCTACACCTTC. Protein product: CASRGQGYGYTF.

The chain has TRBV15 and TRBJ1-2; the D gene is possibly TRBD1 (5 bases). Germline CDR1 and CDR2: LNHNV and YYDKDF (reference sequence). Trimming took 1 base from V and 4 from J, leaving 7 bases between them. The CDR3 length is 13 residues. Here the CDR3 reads CATSRGGTYGYTF. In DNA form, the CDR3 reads TGTGCCACCAGCAGAGGCGGGACCTATGGCTACACCTTC. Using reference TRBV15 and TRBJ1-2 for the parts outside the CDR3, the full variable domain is DAMVIQNPRYQVTQFGKPVTLSCSQTLNHNVMYWYQQKSSQAPKLLFHYYDKDFNNEADTPDNFQSRRPNTSFCFLDIRSPGLGDTAMYLCATSRGGTYGYTFGSGTRLTVV.